The TCR beta chain described here comes from a study of T cells in women clearing cervical HPV infection. Broader study findings: A classifier using richness and V gene abundances reached an AUC of 0.83. CIN3+ cases had significantly higher TCR richness than controls; evenness did not differ.

Of note for this clone: Its specificity is not known. Read coverage stops 3 residues before the CDR3 terminus; the germline J gene supplies the remainder.

From germline, CDR1 is DFQATT and CDR2 SNEGSKA (reference sequence). Trimming shortened V by 6 bases and J by 7 bases, and 18 bases separated the two germline ends. CDR3 length: 14 residues. Some clones are missing from TCRdb's copy, which holds only in-frame ones; the method was immunoSEQ multiplex PCR. This table holds tens of thousands of clones. The sample consisted of blood buffy coat. This TCR came from a woman between 18 and 75 years old with a cervical HPV16 infection that either progressed to CIN3+ or cleared (not recorded which). The chain uses TRBV20-1 and TRBJ1-4; the D gene is possibly TRBD1 (5 bases). CDR3 residues: CSASLGGRGEKLFF. The covered CDR3 bases are TGCAGTGCCTCCCTGGGGGGGAGAGGTGAAAAA.